This is a list of T cell receptor beta chains from one sample in a study of blood T cell repertoires in COVID-19. TCRdb's copy holds only in-frame clones and misses some; the assay was immunoSEQ multiplex PCR. The table shows more than 50,000 clones, with 73% occurring only once. What was sequenced was peripheral blood. These TCRs come from a woman in her 70s with acute or convalescent COVID-19. Each CDR3 is given with its conserved first and last residue. Fields, in order: V gene, D gene, J gene, clone size, CDR3 protein, CDR3 DNA. A D gene is named only where the DNA matches it firmly. Clone size, where shown, is once, few, many, or a class for clones that have expanded.

>TRBV18|.|TRBJ1-2|.
CASSPSDVAVGYTF
TGTGCCAGCTCTCCGAGCGACGTTGCTGTGGGCTACACCTTC
>TRBV6-1|TRBD1|TRBJ1-2|.
CASSEHRQGNYGYTF
TGTGCCAGCAGTGAACATCGACAGGGGAACTATGGCTACACCTTC
>TRBV27|.|TRBJ1-2|.
CASSSYRGNYGYTF
TGTGCCAGCAGTTCCTATAGGGGTAACTATGGCTACACCTTC
>TRBV6-5|TRBD1|TRBJ1-5|.
CASSYGQGNPQPQHF
TGTGCCAGCAGTTACGGACAGGGGAACCCTCAGCCCCAGCATTTT
>TRBV4-2|TRBD1|TRBJ1-3|.
CASSQAGTGAGNTIYF
TGTGCCAGCAGCCAAGCGGGGACAGGGGCTGGAAACACCATATATTTT
>TRBV19|.|TRBJ1-2|.
CASSPPNPGQNYGYTF
TGTGCCAGTAGTCCCCCCAACCCCGGACAGAACTATGGCTACACCTTC
>TRBV4-2|TRBD1|TRBJ2-1|.
CASSQVDRGSYNEQFF
TGTGCCAGCAGCCAAGTCGACAGGGGGTCCTACAATGAGCAGTTCTTC
>TRBV5-1|TRBD2|TRBJ2-1|.
CASSFSSGGATEQFF
TGCGCCAGCAGCTTCTCTAGCGGGGGGGCTACTGAGCAGTTCTTC
>TRBV30|TRBD1|TRBJ1-3|.
CAWATGGSGNTIYF
TGTGCCTGGGCCACAGGGGGCTCTGGAAACACCATATATTTT
>TRBV6-6|.|TRBJ2-5|.
CASSPWAVTPVQETQYF
TGTGCCAGCAGTCCCTGGGCCGTGACGCCGGTCCAAGAGACCCAGTACTTC
>TRBV2|TRBD1|TRBJ1-5|few
CASTYRQGNQPQHF
TGTGCCAGCACTTACCGACAGGGGAATCAGCCCCAGCATTTT
>TRBV7-3|TRBD1|TRBJ2-7|.
CASSPGQGVYEQYF
TGTGCCAGCAGCCCTGGACAGGGGGTATACGAGCAGTACTTC
>TRBV11-2|.|TRBJ1-2|.
CASSPLGTNYGYTF
TGTGCCAGCAGCCCGTTAGGTACTAACTATGGTTACACCTTC
>TRBV5-1|.|TRBJ1-1|few
CASSSYTAGNTEAFF
TGCGCCAGCAGCTCATATACGGCGGGGAACACTGAAGCTTTCTTT
>TRBV6-5|TRBD1|TRBJ1-1|.
CGLVRDRVLYEAFF
TGTGGGTTGGTTCGGGACAGGGTCCTTTATGAAGCTTTCTTT
>TRBV6-5|TRBD1|TRBJ2-3|few
CASSSRDRDTQYF
TGTGCCAGCAGTAGCCGGGACAGGGATACGCAGTATTTT
>TRBV5-6|.|TRBJ1-5|.
CASSLTSNQPQHF
TGTGCCAGCAGCTTGACCAGTAATCAGCCCCAGCATTTT
>TRBV4-2|TRBD1|TRBJ2-5|.
CASSLYSGTEETQYF
TGTGCCAGCAGCCTTTACTCCGGGACAGAAGAGACCCAGTACTTC
>TRBV11-2|.|TRBJ1-4|.
CASSKQAGGVEKLFF
TGTGCCAGCAGCAAGCAAGCGGGGGGTGTTGAAAAACTGTTTTTT
>TRBV6-6|TRBD1|TRBJ1-2|many
CASSYAEDRGGGYTF
TGTGCCAGCAGTTACGCGGAGGACAGGGGGGGAGGCTACACCTTC
>TRBV6-1|TRBD1|TRBJ1-5|.
CASSEGQVINQPQHF
TGTGCCAGCAGTGAGGGACAGGTCATCAATCAGCCCCAGCATTTT
>TRBV25-1|.|TRBJ1-1|.
CASSEFGGRTEAFF
TGTGCCAGCAGTGAATTCGGGGGGCGCACTGAAGCTTTCTTT
>TRBV5-1|.|TRBJ1-2|.
CASSQSPDRNYGYTF
TGCGCCAGCAGTCAATCCCCGGACAGAAACTATGGCTACACCTTC
>TRBV2|TRBD1|TRBJ1-1|.
CARRDRGGTEAFF
TGTGCCAGACGAGACAGGGGAGGCACTGAAGCTTTCTTT
>TRBV4-1|TRBD2|TRBJ2-2|many
CASSQPGLVGGELFF
TGCGCCAGCAGCCAACCGGGACTAGTTGGCGGGGAGCTGTTTTTT
>TRBV4-1|.|TRBJ1-4|.
CASSQDSGTRNEKLFF
TGCGCCAGCAGCCAAGATTCCGGGACAAGGAATGAAAAACTGTTTTTT
>TRBV20-1|.|TRBJ1-5|.
CSASNSRPNQPQHF
TGCAGTGCTAGTAATTCCAGGCCAAATCAGCCCCAGCATTTT
>TRBV7-9|.|TRBJ1-1|.
CASSLGTNTEAFF
TGTGCCAGCAGCTTAGGCACAAACACTGAAGCTTTCTTT
>TRBV5-1|TRBD1|TRBJ1-3|.
CASSLGTGGNTIYF
TGCGCCAGCAGCTTGGGGACAGGGGGAAACACCATATATTTT
>TRBV27|TRBD1|TRBJ2-3|once
CASSRQGPSYSTDTQYF
TGTGCCAGCAGTCGACAGGGTCCAAGCTACAGCACAGATACGCAGTATTTT
>TRBV5-1|.|TRBJ1-2|few
CASSLLADYGYTF
TGCGCCAGCAGTCTGTTAGCGGACTATGGCTACACCTTC
>TRBV11-2|.|TRBJ2-3|.
CASSSAGRDTQYF
TGTGCCAGCAGCTCCGCGGGGAGAGATACGCAGTATTTT
>TRBV4-1|TRBD1|TRBJ1-1|.
CASSQFARTGGTEAFF
TGCGCCAGCAGCCAGTTCGCCCGGACAGGCGGCACTGAAGCTTTCTTT
>TRBV9|.|TRBJ1-1|.
CASSVLPSTEAFF
TGTGCCAGCAGCGTTCTGCCGAGCACTGAAGCTTTCTTT
>TRBV4-1|TRBD1|TRBJ1-3|.
CASSPRGQGGGNTIYF
TGCGCCAGCAGCCCAAGAGGACAGGGCGGTGGAAACACCATATATTTT
>TRBV18|.|TRBJ1-2|.
CASSPGNNYGYTF
TGTGCCAGCTCACCAGGCAATAACTATGGCTACACCTTC
>TRBV9|.|TRBJ1-3|.
CASSPSTGISGNTIYF
TGTGCCAGCAGCCCCTCGACAGGCATCTCTGGAAACACCATATATTTT
>TRBV6-6|.|TRBJ1-1|.
CASSYSASVRVKAFF
TGTGCCAGCAGTTACTCCGCTTCGGTGAGGGTAAAAGCTTTCTTT
>TRBV6-5|.|TRBJ1-2|once
CASSRGHSYGYTF
TGTGCCAGCAGTAGGGGACATTCATATGGCTACACCTTC
>TRBV15|.|TRBJ2-6|once
CATSRAGGANVLTF
TGTGCCACCAGCAGGGCAGGTGGGGCCAACGTCCTGACTTTC
>TRBV19|.|TRBJ2-3|.
CASSIFGGRITDTQYF
TGTGCCAGTAGTATTTTTGGTGGCAGGATCACAGATACGCAGTATTTT